This passage covers 14 T cell receptor beta chains from one sample sequenced in a study of blood T cell repertoires in COVID-19. Sequenced by immunoSEQ multiplex PCR; TCRdb stores in-frame clones only, minus some. The table includes hundreds of thousands of clones, more than 70% detected once. Sequencing was carried out using PBMCs or T cells enriched from blood (not recorded which). The origin of the receptors is a man in his forties or fifties in a cohort exposed to, infected with or recovered from COVID-19 (not recorded which).

The chain recombines TRBV20-1 with TRBJ2-7, with 7 bases that match TRBD2. The CDR3 runs 14 residues. Germline trimming cut 3 bases from V and 6 bases from J; bases unmatched to any gene: 11. The germline V gene encodes CDR1 DFQATT and CDR2 SNEGSKA (reference sequence). The CDR3 DNA reads TGCAGTGCTAGTCCGGGGGGAACCTTGCTCGAGCAGTACTTC. Translating it yields CSASPGGTLLEQYF.

The chain joins TRBV5-1 to TRBJ1-1, with D possibly being TRBD1 (6 bases). The CDR3 runs to 14 residues. V lost 6 bases to trimming and J lost 0 bases, with 12 bases between them. Germline values: CDR1 SGHRS, CDR2 YFSETQ. The CDR3 bases are TGCGCCAGCACCCCGCAGGGGATGAACACTGAAGCTTTCTTT. Amino acid sequence: CASTPQGMNTEAFF.

About this clone: The same CDR3 also results from other DNA sequences found in this sample. The V gene is TRBV11-2, the J gene TRBJ2-1; 8 bases map to TRBD2. Germline lookup yields CDR1 SGHAT and CDR2 FQNNGV. The CDR3 length is 15 residues. With V trimmed by 0 bases and J by 3 bases, 1 base remained unmatched. CDR3 region: CASSLDAGGYNEQFF. In DNA form, the CDR3 reads TGTGCCAGCAGCTTAGATGCGGGGGGCTACAATGAGCAGTTCTTC.

This clone occurred a few times. The chain has TRBV5-1 and TRBJ2-7, with TRBD2 matching 11 bases. The CDR3 is 13 residues long. The junction had 5 bases not matched to a gene; V was cut back by 5 bases and J by 7 bases. CDR1 and CDR2 (germline): SGHRS, YFSETQ. The CDR3 loop reads CASRTSGIGEQYF. CDR3 sequence (DNA): TGCGCCAGCAGGACTAGCGGGATAGGTGAGCAGTACTTC.

The rearrangement uses TRBV5-1 and TRBJ2-3; TRBD1 matches 8 bases. With 0 bases clipped from V and 4 bases from J, the junction kept 1 base outside the gene matches. Germline CDR1 reads SGHRS; CDR2 reads YFSETQ. CDR3 length: 14 residues. The CDR3 coding sequence is TGCGCCAGCAGCTTGGCACAGGGGGCAGATACGCAGTATTTT. Protein sequence: CASSLAQGADTQYF.

This chain connects TRBV30 to TRBJ1-1; the D is unclear. CDR1 is GTSNPN, CDR2 SVGIG, per germline (reference sequence). This CDR3 contains 13 residues. The V gene lost 0 bases and the J gene lost 2 bases, with 7 bases spanning the gap. CDR3 DNA sequence: TGTGCCTGGAGTGTAGGGAGCAACACTGAAGCTTTCTTT. Translation: CAWSVGSNTEAFF.

The V and J genes are TRBV3-1 (or the pseudogene TRBV3-2) and TRBJ1-1; no clear D. Trimming removed 4 bases at V and 1 base at J, with 7 bases between. Germline-derived CDR1 and CDR2 are LGHDT and YNNKEL (reference sequence). CDR3 length: 13 amino acids. CDR3 sequence: CASSLTPNTEAFF. The CDR3 nucleotides read TGTGCCAGCAGCCTCACACCGAACACTGAAGCTTTCTTT.

The count of this clone is one. The same CDR3 can be traced to other DNA sequences in this sample. This chain uses TRBV6-5 with TRBJ1-1; 7 bases match TRBD1. J was trimmed by 0 bases and V by 4 bases; bases with no gene match: 2. CDR3 length: 14 residues. The V gene's germline CDR1 is MNHEY and CDR2 SVGAGI. The DNA for the CDR3 is TGTGCCAGCAGTTCCGACAGGGTGAACACTGAAGCTTTCTTT. Its translation is CASSSDRVNTEAFF.

CDR3 nucleotide sequence: TGTGCCAGCAGTTTCCAGGGGCCTTCTGGTGAGCAGTACTTC. Translating it yields CASSFQGPSGEQYF. The chain recombines TRBV7-9 with TRBJ2-7; the D gene is possibly TRBD1 (6 bases). V lost 6 bases and J 7 bases, leaving 19 bases between the germline ends. From germline, CDR1 is SEHNR and CDR2 FQNEAQ (reference sequence). The CDR3 sequence is 14 residues long.

V gene TRBV18 combines with J gene TRBJ2-1; 8 positions agree with TRBD2. CDR1 KGHSH and CDR2 LQKENI come from the germline V gene. The length of the CDR3 is 16 residues. With 2 bases clipped from V and 1 base from J, the junction kept 4 bases outside the gene matches. CDR3 nucleotides: TGTGCCAGCTCACCAGGAGGGACTAGATCCTACAATGAGCAGTTCTTC. It yields the protein CASSPGGTRSYNEQFF.

This chain uses TRBV7-9 with TRBJ2-7; 11 nucleotides align to TRBD2. The CDR3 is made up of 15 amino acids. Germline V gene data show CDR1 as SEHNR and CDR2 as FQNEAQ (reference sequence). V shed 1 base, J shed 4 bases, and the junction held 3 bases outside the gene matches. In DNA form, the CDR3 reads TGTGCCAGCAGCTTAGGTACTAGCGGGAGTTACGAGCAGTACTTC. Encoded protein: CASSLGTSGSYEQYF.

The V call is TRBV27, the J call TRBJ2-1; tentatively, D is TRBD2 (5 bases). Germline V gene data show CDR1 as MNHEY and CDR2 as SMNVEV (reference sequence). Trimming left V 2 bases short and J 1 base short, with 9 bases between. This CDR3 is built from 15 residues. CDR3 amino acids: CASSLEGESYNEQFF. The CDR3 nucleotides are TGTGCCAGCAGTTTAGAGGGAGAATCCTACAATGAGCAGTTCTTC.

This clone showed up just once. V and J are TRBV20-1 and TRBJ1-2, with 8 bases matching TRBD1. CDR3 length equals 16 residues. The ends lost 3 bases at V and 1 base at J; junction bases unmatched: 10. Per germline, CDR1 DFQATT and CDR2 SNEGSKA (reference sequence). The chain's CDR3 is CSASPGTGDGNYGYTF. DNA of the CDR3: TGCAGTGCTAGTCCCGGGACAGGCGACGGTAACTATGGCTACACCTTC.

The chain is built from TRBV3-1 (or the pseudogene TRBV3-2) and TRBJ2-1; D is unclear. The CDR3 spans 14 residues. The germline gives CDR1 LGHDT, CDR2 YNNKEL (reference sequence). Deletions cut 4 bases from V and 3 bases from J, with 10 bases between. Written as DNA, the CDR3 is TGTGCCAGCAGCCTAGAAGCTAGCTACAATGAGCAGTTCTTC. Translating gives CASSLEASYNEQFF.